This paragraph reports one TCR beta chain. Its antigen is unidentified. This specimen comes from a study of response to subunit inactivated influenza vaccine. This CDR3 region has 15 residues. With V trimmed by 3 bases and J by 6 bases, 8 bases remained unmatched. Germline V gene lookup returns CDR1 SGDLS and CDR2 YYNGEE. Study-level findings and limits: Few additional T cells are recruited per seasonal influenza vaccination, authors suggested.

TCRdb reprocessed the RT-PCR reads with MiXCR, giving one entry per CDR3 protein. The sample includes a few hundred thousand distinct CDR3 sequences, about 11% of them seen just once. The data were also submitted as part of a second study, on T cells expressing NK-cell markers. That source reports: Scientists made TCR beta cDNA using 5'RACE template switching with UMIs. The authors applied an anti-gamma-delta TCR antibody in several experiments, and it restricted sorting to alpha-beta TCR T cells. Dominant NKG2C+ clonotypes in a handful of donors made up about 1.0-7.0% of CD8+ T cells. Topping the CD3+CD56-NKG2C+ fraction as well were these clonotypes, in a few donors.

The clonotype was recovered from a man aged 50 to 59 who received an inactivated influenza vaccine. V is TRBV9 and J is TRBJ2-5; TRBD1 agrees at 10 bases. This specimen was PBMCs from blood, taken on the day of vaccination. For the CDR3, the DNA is TGTGCCAGCAGCGGAAACCGGGACAGGGGTCAGACCCAGTACTTC. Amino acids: CASSGNRDRGQTQYF.